These 5 T cell receptor beta chains came from one sample sequenced in a study of breast tumors, draining lymph nodes, adjacent tissues. The lymph nodes were axillary draining lymph nodes from breast cancer patients. TCRdb ran MiXCR on the multiplex PCR reads and lists one entry per CDR3 protein. The sample carries under 150,000 distinct CDR3 sequences, about 20% recorded once. The sample was axillary lymph node tissue. The receptors stem from a female donor with breast cancer. Some clones in this sample may be carry-over from other donors' samples.

Many counts were recorded for this clonotype. The chain links TRBV9 to TRBJ2-7; TRBD2 aligns across 8 bases. Unmatched junction bases numbered 4, after V lost 3 bases and J lost 5 bases. This CDR3 spans 13 amino acids. Germline-derived CDR1 and CDR2 are SGDLS and YYNGEE. The CDR3 bases are TGTGCCAGCAGCGCGACTAGCGCAAACGAGCAGTACTTC. Protein sequence: CASSATSANEQYF.

This clonotype was found many times. The chain links TRBV7-9 to TRBJ2-1; 8 nucleotides agree with TRBD2. Germline V gene sequence: CDR1 SEHNR, CDR2 FQNEAQ (reference sequence). The CDR3 covers 15 residues. Germline trimming cut 1 base from V and 7 bases from J; bases unmatched to any gene: 6. CDR3 residues: CASSLEAGGVNEQFF. The CDR3 region has the DNA TGTGCCAGCAGCTTAGAGGCGGGAGGTGTAAATGAGCAGTTCTTC.

The V and J genes are TRBV20-1 and TRBJ2-2; 9 bases map to TRBD2. The germline CDR1 and CDR2 sequences are DFQATT and SNEGSKA (reference sequence). Trimming took 1 base from V and 6 from J; bases not matched to a gene: 3. The CDR3 runs to 14 residues. In DNA form, the CDR3 reads TGCAGTGCTAGAGGCGGGAGGGCCCCCGGGGAGCTGTTTTTT. Its translation is CSARGGRAPGELFF.

In this sample, this clonotype turned up many times. This chain uses TRBV5-5 with TRBJ2-3; the D gene is possibly TRBD1 (6 bases). V was trimmed by 5 bases and J by 5 bases, leaving 18 bases between them. Germline-derived CDR1 and CDR2 are SGHKS and YYEKEE (reference sequence). The CDR3 contains 15 residues. In nucleotides, the CDR3 is TGTGCCAGCAGTCGTACAGGGTTCAAAGAAGATACGCAGTATTTT. Its translation: CASSRTGFKEDTQYF.

This clonotype was observed at least ten times. The gene calls are TRBV18 and TRBJ2-7; 7 bases are a match to TRBD2. The ends lost 9 bases at V and 6 bases at J; junction bases unmatched: 11. The V gene's germline CDR1 is KGHSH and CDR2 LQKENI. This CDR3 region has 13 residues. The CDR3 reads CASAGEVVGEQYF. CDR3 DNA sequence: TGTGCCAGTGCGGGAGAGGTCGTAGGCGAGCAGTACTTC.